The entry that follows covers one T cell receptor beta chain sequence. This CDR3 is 14 amino acids long. Looked up from germline, CDR1 is LNHNV and CDR2 is YYDKDF (reference sequence). V was clipped by 5 bases and J by 2 bases, with 12 bases between them. This sample is drawn from a study of blood T cell repertoires in COVID-19. Study in general: The United States, Italy and Spain provided the acute and convalescent COVID-19 samples. PBMCs, B-cell-depleted T cells, or T cells provided the cDNA or gDNA that made up the material.

Measured with immunoSEQ multiplex PCR; TCRdb has only the in-frame clones, and not every one. The sample shows fewer than 90,000 clones, about two thirds of them seen only once. The specimen sequenced was peripheral blood. This chain links TRBV15 with TRBJ1-2; a weak D match, TRBD1 (5 bases). This TCR derives from a woman of 80 years or more with acute or convalescent COVID-19. The CDR3 nucleotides are TGTGCCACCAGCCGAGGGAGACAGAACTATGGCTACACCTTC. Translation: CATSRGRQNYGYTF.